This record covers a single TCR beta chain. Here immunoSEQ multiplex PCR was the method, and the copy in TCRdb shows in-frame clones only, minus some. The table lists about 220,000 clones, 70% to 90% of them singletons. The entry originates in a study of blood T cell repertoires in COVID-19. Study overall: Samples of COVID-19 (acute and convalescent) were obtained from the United States, Italy and Spain.

CDR1 and CDR2 (germline): SEHNR, FQNEAQ (reference sequence). This CDR3 comprises 15 residues. The ends lost 3 bases at V and 0 bases at J; junction bases unmatched: 0. Patients in Seattle were enrolled during active infection, then followed longitudinally. The sequencing sample was made of peripheral blood. The sequence was obtained from a woman aged 50 to 65 with COVID-19, enrolled during active disease. The chain uses TRBV7-9 and TRBJ2-2; TRBD1 matches at 8 bases. Here the CDR3 DNA reads TGTGCCAGCAGCTTGGGACAGGCGAACACCGGGGAGCTGTTTTTT. It specifies CASSLGQANTGELFF. Complete variable domain (other parts from reference TRBV7-9 and TRBJ2-2): DTGVSQNPRHKITKRGQNVTFRCDPISEHNRLYWYRQTLGQGPEFLTYFQNEAQLEKSRLLSDRFSAERPKGSFSTLEIQRTEQGDSAMYLCASSLGQANTGELFFGEGSRLTVL.